This T cell receptor beta chain was profiled in a study of blood T cell repertoires in COVID-19. Whole-study context: Acute-phase and convalescent COVID-19 samples originated in the United States, Italy and Spain. In each case, the material was cDNA or gDNA derived from T cells, B-cell-depleted T cells, or PBMCs.

In the original workflow: Estimation of nucleated cell counts relied on the amplification of reference gene primers. The data were produced by immunoSEQ multiplex PCR, yet TCRdb's version contains in-frame clones alone and is incomplete. V and J calls and clone size are copied from that table; D and trimming were computed from the DNA. The sample has 120,000 or so clones; 85% are singletons. The J segment lost 9 bases and the V segment lost 6 bases, leaving 7 bases of the junction unmatched. This CDR3 has 14 amino acids. The germline V gene encodes CDR1 KGHSH and CDR2 LQKENI. The sample consisted of peripheral blood. V gene TRBV18 combines with J gene TRBJ2-4; TRBD2 matches at 11 bases. This TCR derives from a man older than 75 with active or convalescent COVID-19. The CDR3 coding sequence is TGTGCCAGCTCCCAAACTAGCGGGGGAGGCATTCAGTACTTC. It specifies CASSQTSGGGIQYF.